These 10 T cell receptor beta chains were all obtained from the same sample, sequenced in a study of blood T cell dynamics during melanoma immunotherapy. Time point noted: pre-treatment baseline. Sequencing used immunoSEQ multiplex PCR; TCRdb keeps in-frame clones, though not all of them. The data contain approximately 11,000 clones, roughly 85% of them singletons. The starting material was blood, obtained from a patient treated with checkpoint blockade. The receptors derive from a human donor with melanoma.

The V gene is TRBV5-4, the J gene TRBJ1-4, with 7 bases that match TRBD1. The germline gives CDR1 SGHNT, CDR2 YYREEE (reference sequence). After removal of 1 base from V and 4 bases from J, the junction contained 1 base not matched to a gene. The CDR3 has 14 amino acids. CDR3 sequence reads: CASSLQGVNEKLFF. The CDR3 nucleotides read TGTGCCAGCAGCTTGCAGGGGGTTAATGAAAAACTGTTTTTT.

CDR3 bases: TGTGCCAGCAGTTTGTGGGGGTTCGAGCAGTACTTC. It is translated as CASSLWGFEQYF. V usage is TRBV28 and J usage is TRBJ2-7; D tentatively reads TRBD1 or TRBD2 (5 bases each). The CDR3 length is 12 residues. The V gene lost 3 bases and the J gene lost 6 bases, with 9 bases spanning the gap. Germline V gene data show CDR1 as MDHEN and CDR2 as SYDVKM.

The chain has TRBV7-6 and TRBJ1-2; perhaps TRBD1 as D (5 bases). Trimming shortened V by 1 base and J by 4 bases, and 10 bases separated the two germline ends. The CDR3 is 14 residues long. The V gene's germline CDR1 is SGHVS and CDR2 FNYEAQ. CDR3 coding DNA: TGTGCCAGCAGCTTAGACGGGGGATCCTATGGCTACACCTTC. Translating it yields CASSLDGGSYGYTF. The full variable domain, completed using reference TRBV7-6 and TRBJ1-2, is GAGVSQSPRYKVTKRGQDVALRCDPISGHVSLYWYRQALGQGPEFLTYFNYEAQQDKSGLPNDRFSAERPEGSISTLTIQRTEQRDSAMYRCASSLDGGSYGYTFGSGTRLTVV.

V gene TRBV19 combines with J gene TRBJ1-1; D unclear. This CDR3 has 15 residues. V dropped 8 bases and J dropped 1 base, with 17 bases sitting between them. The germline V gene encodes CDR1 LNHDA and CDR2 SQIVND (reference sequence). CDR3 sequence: CASVLGGSPNTEAFF. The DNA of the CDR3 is TGTGCCAGTGTCTTAGGCGGTAGCCCGAACACTGAAGCTTTCTTT.

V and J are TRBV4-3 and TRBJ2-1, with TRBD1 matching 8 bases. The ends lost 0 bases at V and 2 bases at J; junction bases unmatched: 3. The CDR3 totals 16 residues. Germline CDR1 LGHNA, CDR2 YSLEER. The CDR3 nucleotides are TGCGCCAGCAGCCAAGAGACAGGGGCTACCTACAATGAGCAGTTCTTC. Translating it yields CASSQETGATYNEQFF.

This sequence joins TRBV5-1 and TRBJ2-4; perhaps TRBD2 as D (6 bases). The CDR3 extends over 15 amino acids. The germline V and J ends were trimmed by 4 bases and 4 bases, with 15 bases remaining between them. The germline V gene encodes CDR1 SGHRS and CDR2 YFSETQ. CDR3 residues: CASSAGGTAKNIQYF. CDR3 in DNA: TGCGCCAGCAGCGCGGGTGGGACTGCAAAAAACATTCAGTACTTC.

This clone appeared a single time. CDR3 sequence: CASSFRLAGGETQYF. DNA of the CDR3: TGTGCCAGCAGTTTCCGACTAGCGGGAGGAGAGACCCAGTACTTC. J is TRBJ2-5 and V is TRBV28; 13 nucleotides match TRBD2. Trimming removed 3 bases from V and 4 bases from J; junction bases left unmatched: 2. The CDR3 is made up of 15 amino acids. Germline lookup yields CDR1 MDHEN and CDR2 SYDVKM.

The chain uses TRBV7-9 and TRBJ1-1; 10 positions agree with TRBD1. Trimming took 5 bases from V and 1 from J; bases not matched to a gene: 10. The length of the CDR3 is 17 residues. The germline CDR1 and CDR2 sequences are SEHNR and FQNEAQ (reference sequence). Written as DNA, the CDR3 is TGTGCCAGCAGCGCCGGGGGGACAGGGGTATGGAACACTGAAGCTTTCTTT. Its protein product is CASSAGGTGVWNTEAFF.

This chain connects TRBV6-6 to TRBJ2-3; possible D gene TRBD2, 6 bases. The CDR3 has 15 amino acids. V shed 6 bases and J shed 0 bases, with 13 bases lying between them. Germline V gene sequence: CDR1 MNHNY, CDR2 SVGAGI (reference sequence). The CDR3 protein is CASSPEGTSTDTQYF. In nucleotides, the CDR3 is TGTGCCAGCAGCCCCGAAGGGACTAGCACAGATACGCAGTATTTT.

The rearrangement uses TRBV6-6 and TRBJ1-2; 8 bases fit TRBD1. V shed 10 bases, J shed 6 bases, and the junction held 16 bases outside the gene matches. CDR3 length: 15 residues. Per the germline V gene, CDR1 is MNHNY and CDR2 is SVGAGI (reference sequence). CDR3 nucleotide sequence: TGTGCCACCGATAAACAGGGGGTGGCGGGTCATGGCTACACCTTC. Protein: CATDKQGVAGHGYTF.